Each of the 26 T cell receptor beta chains below was sequenced from the same sample in a study of regulatory T cells in long-lasting Graves disease. Stated time point: newly diagnosed GD, antithyroid drugs for less than 3 months. PBMC RNA served as the TCR library source. CDR3 regions were amplified by Arm-PCR using iRepertoire HTBI primers to build TCR beta libraries. MiXCR was run by TCRdb on the multiplex PCR reads, yielding one entry per CDR3 protein. This table has 450,000 to 600,000 distinct CDR3 sequences, 15% to 20% appearing once. This same sample was also taken into another study, of T cells in Graves' hyperthyroidism and ophthalmopathy.

This specimen consisted of peripheral blood mononuclear cells (PBMCs), obtained at new diagnosis, from a patient treated with antithyroid drugs. Receptors originate from a man aged 35-49 years with Graves disease.

This chain uses TRBV6-2 or TRBV6-3 with TRBJ2-7; 8 nucleotides agree with TRBD2. The CDR3 runs 13 residues. After removal of 6 bases from V and 3 bases from J, the junction contained 4 bases not matched to a gene. Per the germline V gene, CDR1 is MNHEY and CDR2 is SVGEGT. The CDR3 sequence is CASSETSVYEQYF. The CDR3 DNA is TGTGCCAGCAGCGAGACTAGCGTCTACGAGCAGTACTTC.

This clonotype showed up just a few times. The gene calls are TRBV25-1 and TRBJ2-7; D is unresolved. Trimming took 3 bases from V and 2 from J, leaving 11 bases between them. The CDR3 loop spans 14 amino acids. Germline values: CDR1 MGHDK, CDR2 SYGVNS. The CDR3 sequence is CASSEWASAYEQYF. The DNA for the CDR3 is TGTGCCAGCAGTGAGTGGGCCAGTGCCTACGAGCAGTACTTC.

A few counts support this clonotype. The gene calls are TRBV27 and TRBJ1-5; 8 nucleotides match TRBD1. With V trimmed by 2 bases and J by 6 bases, 6 bases remained unmatched. CDR3 size: 15 residues. Germline loops: CDR1 MNHEY, CDR2 SMNVEV (reference sequence). The CDR3 coding sequence is TGTGCCAGCAGTTTAAGTGGACAGGGTGGTCAGCCCCAGCATTTT. Translation: CASSLSGQGGQPQHF.

This clonotype was recorded many times. V usage is TRBV7-9 and J usage is TRBJ2-7, with a weak D call TRBD1 (5 bases). Deletions cut 5 bases from V and 0 bases from J, with 14 bases between. CDR1 SEHNR and CDR2 FQNEAQ come from the germline V gene (reference sequence). This CDR3 region has 15 residues. The CDR3 sequence is CASSPPLTVSYEQYF. As DNA, the CDR3 is TGTGCCAGCAGCCCGCCCTTGACAGTCTCCTACGAGCAGTACTTC.

Many counts were recorded for this clonotype. The V gene is TRBV11-3, the J gene TRBJ2-7, with D unclear. CDR1 is SGHNT, CDR2 YENEEA, per germline. V was trimmed by 3 bases and J by 4 bases, leaving 13 bases between them. This CDR3 contains 14 residues. The chain's CDR3 is CASSLRTVLYEQYF. The CDR3 bases are TGTGCCAGCAGCTTGAGGACGGTTTTATACGAGCAGTACTTC.

This clonotype was seen at least ten times. This sequence joins TRBV4-1 and TRBJ2-2, with TRBD2 matching over 8 bases. The ends lost 0 bases at V and 0 bases at J; junction bases unmatched: 6. Germline V gene lookup returns CDR1 MGHRA and CDR2 YSYEKL. The CDR3 extends over 18 amino acids. For the CDR3, the DNA is TGCGCCAGCAGCCAAGAAGGGACTAGAGCCGCGAACACCGGGGAGCTGTTTTTT. Translating it yields CASSQEGTRAANTGELFF.

This chain joins TRBV29-1 and TRBJ2-2, with D possibly TRBD1 on 6 matching bases. Germline-derived CDR1 and CDR2 are SQVTM and ANQGSEA. With 7 bases removed from V and 2 bases from J, the gap between germline ends came to 11 bases. CDR3 length equals 13 residues. For the CDR3, the DNA is TGCAGCGCCAGGGGTCCAAACACCGGGGAGCTGTTTTTT. This sequence encodes CSARGPNTGELFF.

On this clonotype: A much bigger clone sits one base away, suggesting this may be a read error. The J gene is TRBJ1-5, the V gene TRBV5-1, with 8 bases lining up with TRBD1. The CDR3 has 14 amino acids. Germline V gene sequence: CDR1 SGHRS, CDR2 YFSETQ. CDR3 amino acids: CASSQGADNQPQHF. CDR3 in DNA: TGTGCCAGCAGCCAGGGGGCAGACAATCAGCCCCAGCATTTT.

The chain uses TRBV6-1 and TRBJ2-5; D unresolved. The CDR3 contains 12 residues. V was shortened by 11 bases and J by 1 base, with 11 bases between the two germline ends. The germline V gene has CDR1 MNHNS and CDR2 SASEGT. In nucleotides, the CDR3 is TGTGCCGCAGGACCTCTCCAAGAGACCCAGTACTTC. As protein: CAAGPLQETQYF.

This clonotype came up a few times. This chain links TRBV5-1 with TRBJ2-1, with 8 bases lining up with TRBD2. The germline V gene encodes CDR1 SGHRS and CDR2 YFSETQ. V lost 3 bases, J lost 3 bases, and 17 bases stayed unmatched. This CDR3 has 19 amino acids. The CDR3: CASSSGGVHPYTDYNEQFF. CDR3 DNA: TGCGCCAGCAGCTCCGGGGGGGTACACCCGTACACCGACTACAATGAGCAGTTCTTC.

The chain has TRBV5-1 and TRBJ1-2; 8 bases are shared with TRBD1. V dropped 0 bases and J dropped 4; count of bases not matched to a gene: 8. This CDR3 region has 16 residues. Germline loops: CDR1 SGHRS, CDR2 YFSETQ. CDR3 DNA sequence: TGCGCCAGCAGCTTGGAGCTCGGGACAGGCTCCTATGGCTACACCTTC. It specifies CASSLELGTGSYGYTF.

This clonotype came up many times. The chain employs TRBV5-1 and TRBJ1-1; no clear D. Trimming left V 0 bases short and J 6 bases short, with 12 bases between. Germline V gene sequence: CDR1 SGHRS, CDR2 YFSETQ. There are 14 residues in the CDR3. The CDR3 bases are TGCGCCAGCAGCTTGGTGGGTGGTGGGGCTGAAGCTTTCTTT. This sequence encodes CASSLVGGGAEAFF.

This clonotype has more than one count but fewer than ten. V and J are TRBV6-1 and TRBJ1-1; D not certain. Germline V gene sequence: CDR1 MNHNS, CDR2 SASEGT. Trimming pared 9 bases from V and 5 bases from J, leaving 16 bases between. This CDR3 has 13 amino acids. The DNA of the CDR3 is TGTGCCAGTGCTGGCCGACTCGGAACTGAAGCTTTCTTT. It codes for CASAGRLGTEAFF.

This clonotype was picked up many times. This chain uses TRBV6-1 with TRBJ2-1; D gene ambiguous. The CDR3 length is 13 residues. The germline CDR1 and CDR2 sequences are MNHNS and SASEGT. V lost 3 bases to trimming and J lost 3 bases, with 6 bases between them. CDR3 in amino acids: CASSDNIYNEQFF. Here the CDR3 DNA reads TGTGCCAGCAGTGATAACATCTACAATGAGCAGTTCTTC.

This clonotype has at least ten counts. The rearrangement joins TRBV28 to TRBJ1-2; D not resolved. Germline V gene lookup returns CDR1 MDHEN and CDR2 SYDVKM. Trimming took off 8 bases at V and 7 bases at J, with 11 bases between the two ends. The CDR3 loop spans 11 amino acids. CDR3: CASGPGSGYTF. Here the CDR3 DNA reads TGTGCCAGCGGGCCGGGATCTGGCTACACCTTC.

The CDR3 DNA reads TGTGCCAGCAGCCAAGGCCTAATAACCTACGAGCAGTACTTC. It yields the protein CASSQGLITYEQYF. The chain recombines TRBV3-1 with TRBJ2-7, with D hard to call. Per the germline V gene, CDR1 is LGHDT and CDR2 is YNNKEL (reference sequence). The V end was cut by 1 base, the J end by 2 bases, with 9 bases between. This CDR3 contains 14 residues.

Many counts were recorded for this clonotype. The chain links TRBV10-3 to TRBJ2-7, with 10 bases fitting TRBD1. From germline, CDR1 is ENHRY and CDR2 SYGVKD. The CDR3 runs 15 residues. V shed 10 bases, J shed 3 bases, and the junction held 12 bases outside the gene matches. The CDR3 DNA reads TGTGCCACTAAACCGGGACAGGGGAGTTACTACGAGCAGTACTTC. Protein: CATKPGQGSYYEQYF.

The sample holds many counts of this clonotype. This chain links TRBV5-6 with TRBJ2-3; D possibly uses TRBD1 or TRBD2 (5 bases each). CDR1 and CDR2 from the germline V gene are SGHDT and YYEEEE. This CDR3 region has 15 residues. Between the trimmed V and J ends, which lost 2 bases and 4 bases, there was a span of 14 bases. CDR3 sequence (DNA): TGTGCCAGCAGCTTAATGGGGACCGCCGCAGATACGCAGTATTTT. Translating it yields CASSLMGTAADTQYF. The full variable domain, its missing parts supplied by reference TRBV5-6 and TRBJ2-3, is DAGVTQSPTHLIKTRGQQVTLRCSPKSGHDTVSWYQQALGQGPQFIFQYYEEEERQRGNFPDRFSGHQFPNYSSELNVNALLLGDSALYLCASSLMGTAADTQYFGPGTRLTVL.

This clonotype came up many times. The rearrangement links TRBV5-1 to TRBJ2-3, with 7 bases identical to TRBD2. V shed 0 bases and J 4 bases; nucleotides not matched to a gene: 8. Looked up from germline, CDR1 is SGHRS and CDR2 is YFSETQ. This CDR3 spans 16 amino acids. The CDR3 region has the DNA TGCGCCAGCAGCTTGGCCGGAGCGGGGATGGCAGATACGCAGTATTTT. Its translation: CASSLAGAGMADTQYF.

This clonotype was counted between two and nine times. The genes are TRBV20-1 and TRBJ2-1; TRBD2 matches 13 bases. V lost 5 bases to trimming and J lost 7 bases; unmatched junction nucleotides: 11. The CDR3 is 16 amino acids. Per the germline V gene, CDR1 is DFQATT and CDR2 is SNEGSKA (reference sequence). In DNA form, the CDR3 reads TGCAGTGCTCTTGACGGACTAGCGGGAGTGGGAAATGAGCAGTTCTTC. This encodes CSALDGLAGVGNEQFF.

The chain joins TRBV19 to TRBJ2-2, with D possibly being TRBD2 (5 bases). The CDR3 is 14 amino acids. V lost 7 bases to trimming and J lost 7 bases, with 16 bases between them. Germline V gene sequence: CDR1 LNHDA, CDR2 SQIVND (reference sequence). Here the CDR3 DNA reads TGTGCCAGTACCAACGGGCTAGCTTTCGGGGAGCTGTTTTTT. This codes for CASTNGLAFGELFF.

The genes are TRBV6-2 or TRBV6-3 and TRBJ2-3; a possible D gene is TRBD1 (6 bases). This CDR3 has 16 residues. The V end lost 2 bases, the J end lost 4 bases, and 16 bases lay between the germline ends. Germline CDR1 and CDR2: MNHEY and SVGEGT. The CDR3 DNA follows: TGTGCCAGCAGTTACCGGACAGCCAGGCAGGCAGATACGCAGTATTTT. Its protein is CASSYRTARQADTQYF.

Note on this clonotype: A far more abundant clone sits one base away, making this likely a read error. The chain combines TRBV20-1 with TRBJ2-5, with 7 bases aligning to TRBD2. The junction had 17 bases not matched to a gene; V was cut back by 2 bases and J by 11 bases. The CDR3 has 15 residues. Germline CDR1 is DFQATT and CDR2 is SNEGSKA (reference sequence). The CDR3 sequence: CSARPGGGNYNEQYF. The CDR3, as DNA: TGCAGTGCTAGACCGGGCGGGGGTAACTACAATGAGCAGTACTTC.

In its sample, this clonotype was seen a few times. V and J are TRBV6-1 and TRBJ2-6; D possibly corresponds to TRBD1 (5 bases). The CDR3 has 18 amino acids. Germline assignment: CDR1 MNHNS and CDR2 SASEGT. V dropped 2 bases and J dropped 0 bases, with 14 bases sitting between them. DNA for the CDR3: TGTGCCAGCAGTGAATACCCAGGGTTGATCTCTGGGGCCAACGTCCTGACTTTC. The encoded protein is CASSEYPGLISGANVLTF.

In its sample, this clonotype was seen many times. Here the CDR3 DNA reads TGTGCCAGCAGCTACATGGGGGCCACTGAAGCTTTCTTT. It specifies CASSYMGATEAFF. J is TRBJ1-1 and V is TRBV3-1, with D maybe TRBD1 (6 bases). V was trimmed by 5 bases and J by 4 bases, leaving 11 bases between them. The CDR3 runs to 13 residues. CDR1 LGHDT and CDR2 YNNKEL come from the germline V gene (reference sequence). Together with reference TRBV3-1 and TRBJ1-1, the CDR3 gives the full variable domain: DTAVSQTPKYLVTQMGNDKSIKCEQNLGHDTMYWYKQDSKKFLKIMFSYNNKELIINETVPNRFSPKSPDKAHLNLHINSLELGDSAVYFCASSYMGATEAFFGQGTRLTVV.

The chain is built from TRBV29-1 and TRBJ2-5; TRBD2 aligns across 8 bases. The tail of the sequence fits TRBJ2-1 better, so the J call may be wrong. This CDR3 spans 16 amino acids. Germline CDR1 reads SQVTM; CDR2 reads ANQGSEA. The DNA for the CDR3 is TGCAGCGTTGAAGATCGGGGCGGGAGGATTGACAATGAGCAGTTCTTC. As protein: CSVEDRGGRIDNEQFF.